One sample yielded the 18 T cell receptor beta chains listed below, sequenced in a study of spatial heterogeneity in lung cancer. MiXCR, applied by TCRdb to the 5' RACE reads, yields one record per CDR3 protein. The sample holds more than 50,000 distinct CDR3 sequences, around 6.7% seen once. Time point reported: sample taken at primary tumor resection. The authors sequenced whole RNA from tumor, nontumor lung or frozen PBMC without sorting. The input for sequencing was PBMCs, taken at surgery. These receptors all come from a female donor with early-stage non-small cell lung cancer.

The chain is built from TRBV6-6 and TRBJ1-1; 9 bases align to TRBD1. V lost 7 bases and J lost 2; bases outside the gene matches: 14. Germline V gene data show CDR1 as MNHNY and CDR2 as SVGAGI (reference sequence). There are 17 residues in the CDR3. CDR3: CASTPEWGQGINTEAFF. The CDR3 coding sequence is TGTGCCAGCACCCCGGAGTGGGGACAGGGAATCAACACTGAAGCTTTCTTT.

This clonotype was recorded many times. V and J are TRBV4-1 and TRBJ2-3, with TRBD1 matching 7 bases. Germline CDR1 reads MGHRA; CDR2 reads YSYEKL. V lost 1 base to trimming and J lost 1 base; unmatched junction nucleotides: 2. The CDR3 length is 15 residues. This chain's CDR3 is CASSQGGQGTDTQYF. Here the CDR3 DNA reads TGCGCCAGCAGCCAAGGTGGACAGGGCACAGATACGCAGTATTTT.

A few counts support this clonotype. The chain links TRBV6-1 to TRBJ1-1; D may be TRBD1 (6 bases). Trimming removed 4 bases at V and 3 bases at J, with 15 bases between. Germline assignment: CDR1 MNHNS and CDR2 SASEGT. This CDR3 has 15 residues. The CDR3 region has the DNA TGTGCCAGCAGTGCCTCCGGGACACAGGACACTGAAGCTTTCTTT. Protein sequence: CASSASGTQDTEAFF.

This chain links TRBV7-2 with TRBJ2-7; D gene ambiguous. This CDR3 is built from 13 residues. Germline CDR1 SGHTA, CDR2 FQGNSA. Trimming shortened V by 4 bases and J by 3 bases, and 10 bases separated the two germline ends. The CDR3 protein is CASSSPPGYEQYF. The CDR3, as DNA: TGTGCCAGCAGCTCCCCCCCGGGCTACGAGCAGTACTTC.

This clonotype showed up many times. The chain combines TRBV23-1 with TRBJ2-6, with TRBD1 as a possible D gene (6 bases). TRBV23-1 is recorded as an ORF, its role being uncertain. The CDR3 extends over 17 amino acids. The germline V and J ends were trimmed by 2 bases and 2 bases, with 13 bases remaining between them. CDR3 DNA: TGCGCCAGCAGTCAACGGACAGTCGGGGCTGGGGCCAACGTCCTGACTTTC. Its protein product is CASSQRTVGAGANVLTF.

The chain uses TRBV9 and TRBJ2-7; D may match TRBD1 or TRBD2 (6 bases each). The CDR3 is 15 residues long. Germline CDR1 SGDLS, CDR2 YYNGEE. The germline V and J ends were trimmed by 0 bases and 6 bases, with 16 bases remaining between them. The CDR3 reads CASSVAGAAISEQYF. CDR3 nucleotide sequence: TGTGCCAGCAGCGTAGCGGGGGCCGCCATTTCCGAGCAGTACTTC.

This clonotype was recorded many times. The chain recombines TRBV24-1 with TRBJ1-1, with a weak D call TRBD1 (5 bases). The CDR3 runs 14 residues. Between the trimmed V and J ends, which lost 8 bases and 2 bases, there was a span of 14 bases. Germline V lookup: CDR1 KGHDR, CDR2 SFDVKD. The CDR3, as DNA: TGTGCCACCAAGGTGACAGAATTTAACACTGAAGCTTTCTTT. It specifies CATKVTEFNTEAFF.

This clonotype came up many times. The chain has TRBV2 and TRBJ1-5; D is perhaps TRBD1 (5 bases). Germline V lookup: CDR1 SNHLY, CDR2 FYNNEI. V dropped 4 bases and J dropped 1 base, with 14 bases sitting between them. The CDR3 extends over 16 amino acids. The CDR3 region has the DNA TGTGCCAGCAGTGCCCCCCTTCGACAGAGCAATCAGCCCCAGCATTTT. Its translation: CASSAPLRQSNQPQHF.

The chain is built from TRBV6-2 or TRBV6-3 and TRBJ1-5, with 8 bases that match TRBD1. J gave up 1 base and V 6 bases, and 8 bases lay outside the gene matches. There are 16 residues in the CDR3. Germline assignment: CDR1 MNHEY and CDR2 SVGEGT. This chain's CDR3 is CASSADRQGSNQPQHF. The CDR3 DNA follows: TGTGCCAGCAGCGCAGACCGACAGGGGAGCAATCAGCCCCAGCATTTT.

This clonotype is labeled as medium-sized (0.01 to 0.1%). V gene TRBV28 combines with J gene TRBJ2-5, with 10 nucleotides matching TRBD2. The CDR3 totals 15 residues. V was pared by 5 bases and J by 5 bases, with 8 bases of the junction left unmatched. Per the germline V gene, CDR1 is MDHEN and CDR2 is SYDVKM. CDR3 DNA sequence: TGTGCCAGCAGTCAGGATAGCGGGGGGACGGAGACCCAGTACTTC. It specifies CASSQDSGGTETQYF. Filled out from reference TRBV28 and TRBJ2-5, the complete variable domain reads DVKVTQSSRYLVKRTGEKVFLECVQDMDHENMFWYRQDPGLGLRLIYFSYDVKMKEKGDIPEGYSVSREKKERFSLILESASTNQTSMYLCASSQDSGGTETQYFGPGTRLLVL.

This clonotype was found many times. V usage is TRBV19 and J usage is TRBJ2-3; D unclear. The germline V gene has CDR1 LNHDA and CDR2 SQIVND (reference sequence). Trimming pared 7 bases from V and 6 bases from J, leaving 17 bases between. The CDR3 runs to 14 residues. The CDR3 is CASTPPSLPDTQYF. The CDR3 DNA follows: TGTGCCAGTACCCCCCCGTCCCTCCCGGATACGCAGTATTTT.

In this sample, this clonotype turned up many times. J is TRBJ2-1 and V is TRBV11-2; D is ambiguous. CDR3 length equals 19 residues. Germline CDR1 and CDR2: SGHAT and FQNNGV. V dropped 6 bases and J dropped 1 base, with 25 bases sitting between them. The CDR3 loop is CASSLSHPIVAVSYNEQFF. In nucleotides, the CDR3 is TGTGCCAGCAGTCTTAGCCATCCTATAGTAGCTGTATCCTACAATGAGCAGTTCTTC. Supplemented by reference TRBV11-2 and TRBJ2-1, the full variable domain reads EAGVAQSPRYKIIEKRQSVAFWCNPISGHATLYWYQQILGQGPKLLIQFQNNGVVDDSQLPKDRFSAERLKGVDSTLKIQPAKLEDSAVYLCASSLSHPIVAVSYNEQFFGPGTRLTVL.

This clonotype was counted at least ten times. The chain has TRBV7-3 and TRBJ2-2; 7 nucleotides align to TRBD1. Germline loops: CDR1 SGHTA, CDR2 FQGTGA. This CDR3 is 13 amino acids long. The V segment lost 5 bases and the J segment 5 bases; nucleotides outside the gene matches: 2. CDR3 nucleotide sequence: TGTGCCAGCAGCCCACAGGGGACCGGGGAGCTGTTTTTT. Encoded protein: CASSPQGTGELFF. The full variable domain, in which reference TRBV7-3 and TRBJ2-2 provide the parts outside the CDR3, is GAGVSQTPSNKVTEKGKYVELRCDPISGHTALYWYRQSLGQGPEFLIYFQGTGAADDSGLPNDRFFAVRPEGSVSTLKIQRTERGDSAVYLCASSPQGTGELFFGEGSRLTVL.

CDR3 coding DNA: TGTGCCAGCAGACCAGCCGGGACCTACGAGCAGTACTTC. Translation gives CASRPAGTYEQYF. The V gene is TRBV6-5, the J gene TRBJ2-7; possibly TRBD2 for D (5 bases). CDR3 length: 13 residues. Looked up from germline, CDR1 is MNHEY and CDR2 is SVGAGI. V was clipped by 6 bases and J by 2 bases, with 11 bases between them.

The rearrangement uses TRBV11-2 and TRBJ2-1; 10 nucleotides align to TRBD2. The V gene's germline CDR1 is SGHAT and CDR2 FQNNGV. Trimming at V came to 1 base and at J to 8 bases, leaving 5 bases not matched to a gene. This CDR3 region has 15 residues. CDR3 residues: CASSLALAGVDEQFF. Here the CDR3 DNA reads TGTGCCAGCAGCTTAGCTCTAGCGGGGGTTGATGAGCAGTTCTTC.

In this sample, this clonotype turned up a few times. The rearrangement uses TRBV11-2 and TRBJ2-3; the D is unclear. V gave up 5 bases and J gave up 10 bases, with 22 bases separating them. Germline CDR1 reads SGHAT; CDR2 reads FQNNGV. The CDR3 loop spans 15 amino acids. The CDR3 spells CASSRVVALFWAQYF. For the CDR3, the DNA is TGTGCCAGCAGCCGAGTAGTGGCTCTGTTTTGGGCGCAGTATTTT. The whole variable domain, remainder taken from reference TRBV11-2 and TRBJ2-3, is EAGVAQSPRYKIIEKRQSVAFWCNPISGHATLYWYQQILGQGPKLLIQFQNNGVVDDSQLPKDRFSAERLKGVDSTLKIQPAKLEDSAVYLCASSRVVALFWAQYFGPGTRLTVL.

This clonotype has at least ten counts. CDR3 nucleotides: TGTGCCAGTAGTACCGGGACAGGGCTTACCGGGGAGCTGTTTTTT. It yields the protein CASSTGTGLTGELFF. The V and J genes are TRBV19 and TRBJ2-2; 9 bases map to TRBD1. V gave up 4 bases and J gave up 5 bases; unmatched junction bases: 5. The germline gives CDR1 LNHDA, CDR2 SQIVND (reference sequence). The CDR3 consists of 15 residues. The whole variable domain, remainder taken from reference TRBV19 and TRBJ2-2, is DGGITQSPKYLFRKEGQNVTLSCEQNLNHDAMYWYRQDPGQGLRLIYYSQIVNDFQKGDIAEGYSVSREKKESFPLTVTSAQKNPTAFYLCASSTGTGLTGELFFGEGSRLTVL.

This clonotype has at least ten counts. The chain uses TRBV29-1 and TRBJ2-3; D is unresolved. CDR3 length equals 13 residues. V was cut by 7 bases and J by 0 bases, with 11 bases left in between. Germline CDR1 reads SQVTM; CDR2 reads ANQGSEA. The CDR3 nucleotides are TGCAGCGCACCGGGCCTAAGCACAGATACGCAGTATTTT. Its protein product is CSAPGLSTDTQYF.